Given below is one TCR beta chain in context. The antigen remains undetermined. V was cut by 0 bases and J by 12 bases, with 21 bases left in between. Germline V gene sequence: CDR1 SGHVS, CDR2 FQNEAQ. The CDR3 consists of 16 residues. The record originates from a study of shared clonotypes between healthy human individuals. As for the study in general: With ages of 18 to 49, the donors were a couple of women and a few men. Findings and caveats of the study: A generally larger estimated richness was seen in naive subsets than in memory subsets.

This was a deep-level run. Splitting of each subset's genomic DNA was done evenly across several immunoSEQ plates. Clones were read by immunoSEQ multiplex PCR, and TCRdb kept only the in-frame ones, dropping some. The sample lists more than 400,000 clones; 90% to 96% were seen once. Sequencing used naive CD4+ T cells sorted from blood. Indicated subset: CD45RA+ positively selected. The gene calls are TRBV7-8 and TRBJ2-1; D remains unclear. This clonotype was sampled from a woman aged 25 to 39 in good health. The CDR3 loop reads CASSLALVLNAWAQFF. The CDR3 DNA follows: TGTGCCAGCAGCTTAGCGCTGGTCCTTAATGCCTGGGCGCAGTTCTTC.